This T cell receptor beta chain was profiled in a study of T cell repertoires in cytomegalovirus infection. V lost 6 bases to trimming and J lost 6 bases, with 14 bases between them. This CDR3 spans 13 amino acids. Germline V gene sequence: CDR1 SGHVS, CDR2 FQNEAQ. Each CDR3 protein gets one entry after TCRdb re-called the reads with MiXCR. Here the sample spans just under 550,000 distinct CDR3 sequences, roughly 29% being singletons. There are many counts of this clonotype. The chain combines TRBV7-8 with TRBJ1-1; no clear D gene. The receptor's source is a human donor in good health (CMV status not recorded). Some clones in this sample may be carry-over from other donors' samples. Specimen: PBMCs. CDR3 protein: CASRRGIQAEAFF. CDR3 nucleotides: TGTGCCAGCAGACGAGGGATCCAAGCTGAAGCTTTCTTT.